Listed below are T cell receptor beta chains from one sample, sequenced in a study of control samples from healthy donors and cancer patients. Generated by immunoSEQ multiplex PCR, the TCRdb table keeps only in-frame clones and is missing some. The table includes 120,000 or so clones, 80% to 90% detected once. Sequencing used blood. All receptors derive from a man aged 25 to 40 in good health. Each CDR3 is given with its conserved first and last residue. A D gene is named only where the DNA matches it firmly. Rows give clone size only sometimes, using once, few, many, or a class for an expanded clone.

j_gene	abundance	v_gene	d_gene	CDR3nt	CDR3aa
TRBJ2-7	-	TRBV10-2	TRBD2	TGCGCCAGCAGTGAGTCTAGCGCTAGCGGGGGCGAGCAGTACTTC	CASSESSASGGEQYF
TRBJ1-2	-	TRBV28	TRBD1	TGTGCCAGCAGTCAGGGGGCCGACTATGGCTACACCTTC	CASSQGADYGYTF
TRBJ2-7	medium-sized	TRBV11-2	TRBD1	TGTGCCAGCAGTCAAATCAGGGGGAACCACGAGCAGTACTTC	CASSQIRGNHEQYF
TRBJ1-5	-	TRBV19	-	TGTGCCAGTTTAGACGGATCCAGCAATCAGCCCCAGCATTTT	CASLDGSSNQPQHF
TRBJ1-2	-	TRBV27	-	TGTGCCAGCAGTTCCGTCCGGACTCCTAACTATGGCTACACCTTC	CASSSVRTPNYGYTF
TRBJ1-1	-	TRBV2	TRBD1	TGTGCCAGCAGTCGACAGGGGGGGACGGCTGAAGCTTTCTTT	CASSRQGGTAEAFF
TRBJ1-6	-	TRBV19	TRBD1	TGTGCCAGTAAAGTGGACAGGGGGATGTTGGATTCACCCCTCCACTTT	CASKVDRGMLDSPLHF
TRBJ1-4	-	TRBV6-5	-	TGTGCCAGCAGCCCCAGGGTGGCAACTAATGAAAAACTGTTTTTT	CASSPRVATNEKLFF
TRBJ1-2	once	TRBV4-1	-	TGCGCCAGCAGTCCAAGGGCAGGGAGAGACTATGGCTACACCTTC	CASSPRAGRDYGYTF
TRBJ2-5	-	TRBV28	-	TGTGCCAGCAGTTTTATACAGGGAGAGACCCAGTACTTC	CASSFIQGETQYF
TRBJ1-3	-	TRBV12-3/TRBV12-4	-	TGTGCCAGCAGTTCTTCTTCTGGAAACACCATATATTTT	CASSSSSGNTIYF
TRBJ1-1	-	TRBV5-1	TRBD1	TGCGCCAGCAGGCTGACGCCGGAGACAGGGAATACTGAAGCTTTCTTT	CASRLTPETGNTEAFF
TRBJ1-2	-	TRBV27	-	TGTGCCAGTGGCAGGGACTATGGCTACACCTTC	CASGRDYGYTF
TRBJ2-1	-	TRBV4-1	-	TGCGCCAGCAGCCCGACCCCGGACAGGCGGGATTACAATGAGCAGTTCTTC	CASSPTPDRRDYNEQFF
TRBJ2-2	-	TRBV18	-	TGTGCCAGCTCAATTTCTAGCGAGAACACCGGGGAGCTGTTTTTT	CASSISSENTGELFF
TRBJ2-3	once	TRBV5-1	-	TGCGCCAGCAGCCGCAGCGTAGATACGCAGTATTTT	CASSRSVDTQYF
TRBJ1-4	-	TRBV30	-	TGTGCCTGGAGTGTTATAGATGAAAAACTGTTTTTT	CAWSVIDEKLFF
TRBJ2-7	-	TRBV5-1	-	TGCGCCAGCAGCTCGAAGGACAGTAGCTACGAGCAGTACTTC	CASSSKDSSYEQYF
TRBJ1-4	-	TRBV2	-	TGTGCCAGCCGGGGACGCTTAACTAATGAAAAACTGTTTTTT	CASRGRLTNEKLFF
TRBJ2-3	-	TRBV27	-	TGTGCCGCGGGGTTTACAGATACGCAGTATTTT	CAAGFTDTQYF
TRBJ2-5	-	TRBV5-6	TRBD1	TGTGCCAGCAGCTTTTCCGGGACAGAAGAGACCCAGTACTTC	CASSFSGTEETQYF
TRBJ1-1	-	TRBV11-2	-	TGTGCCAGCAGCTCCAAAGGGAGAAGGGCTGAAGCTTTCTTT	CASSSKGRRAEAFF
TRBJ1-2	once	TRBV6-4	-	TGTGCCAGCGGCGAGGTCGGGGGTGCGGACTATGGCTACACCTTC	CASGEVGGADYGYTF
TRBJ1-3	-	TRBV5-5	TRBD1	TGTGCCAGCAGCTTGGGGACAGGGAACACTGGAAACACCATATATTTT	CASSLGTGNTGNTIYF
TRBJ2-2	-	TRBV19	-	TGTGCCAGTAGTACCGGGGCATCGAACACCGGGGAGCTGTTTTTT	CASSTGASNTGELFF
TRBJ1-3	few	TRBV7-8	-	TGTGCCAGCAGCTTAGCGCCCCGGGGTCCTGGAAACACCATATATTTT	CASSLAPRGPGNTIYF
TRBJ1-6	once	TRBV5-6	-	TGTGCCAGCAGTTCCGAAATGATGGATTCACCCCTCCACTTT	CASSSEMMDSPLHF
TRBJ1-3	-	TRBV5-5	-	TGTGCCAGCAGCTCGAGAGGTGACGTCTCTGGAAACACCATATATTTT	CASSSRGDVSGNTIYF
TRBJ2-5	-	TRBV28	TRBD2	TGTGCCAGCAGTTCCGGACAAGACGGGGGGGACCAGTACTTC	CASSSGQDGGDQYF
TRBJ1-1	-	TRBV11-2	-	TGTGCCAGCAGCTTAGGACGGAACACTGAAGCTTTCTTT	CASSLGRNTEAFF
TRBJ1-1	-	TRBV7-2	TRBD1	TGTGCCAGCAGCTCGACAGGGGGCATAGACACTGAAGCTTTCTTT	CASSSTGGIDTEAFF
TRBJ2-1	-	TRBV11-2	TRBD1	TGTGCCAGCAGCTTAGGGACAGGGGGAAATGAGCAGTTCTTC	CASSLGTGGNEQFF
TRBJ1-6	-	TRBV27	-	TGTGCCAGCAGGCTATGGAGCTCCTATAATTCACCCCTCCACTTT	CASRLWSSYNSPLHF
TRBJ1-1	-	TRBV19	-	TGTGCCAGTAGTATAGGCACCGAGGCGGCGGGTAGATTAACTGAAGCTTTCTTT	CASSIGTEAAGRLTEAFF
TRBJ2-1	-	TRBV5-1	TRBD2	TGCGCCAGCAGCTATGCGGGGGAGGCCTACAATGAGCAGTTCTTC	CASSYAGEAYNEQFF
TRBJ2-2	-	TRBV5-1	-	TGCGCCAGCAGCTTGTCACTAGCGAACACCGGGGAGCTGTTTTTT	CASSLSLANTGELFF
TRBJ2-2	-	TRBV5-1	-	TGCGCCAGCAGCTTGCGGCTCACGAACACCGGGGAGCTGTTTTTT	CASSLRLTNTGELFF
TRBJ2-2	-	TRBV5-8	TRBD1	TGTGCCTGGCGGGACAGGGGGCCGCTTGAGGAGCTGTTTTTT	CAWRDRGPLEELFF
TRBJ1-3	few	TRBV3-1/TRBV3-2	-	TGTGCCAGCAGCCAAGAGTCGAGAATAATGGGAAACACCATATATTTT	CASSQESRIMGNTIYF
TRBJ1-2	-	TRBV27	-	TGTGCCAGCAGTTTGAGAATTGAGGGGACCTATGGCTACACCTTC	CASSLRIEGTYGYTF
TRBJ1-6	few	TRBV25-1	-	TGTGCCAGCAGGTTTGGGGGCGCCGATTCACCCCTCCACTTT	CASRFGGADSPLHF
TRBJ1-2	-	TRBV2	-	TGTGCCAGCAGTGGAGTAACTTCCCCCTACTTCACCTTC	CASSGVTSPYFTF
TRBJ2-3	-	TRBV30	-	TGTGCCTGGATGTGGGGCCGGGGCTGGACAGATACGCAGTATTTT	CAWMWGRGWTDTQYF
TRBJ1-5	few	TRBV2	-	TGTGCCAGCAACAAACGTGGGGGCAGGTATAGCAATCAGCCCCAGCATTTT	CASNKRGGRYSNQPQHF
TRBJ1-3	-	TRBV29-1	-	TGCAGCGTTGAAGGGGCGCAGGCGGGCCCAAGCTCTGGAAACACCATATATTTT	CSVEGAQAGPSSGNTIYF
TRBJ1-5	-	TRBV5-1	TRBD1	TGCGCCAGCAGCAGGACAGGGGTCAGCAATCAGCCCCAGCATTTT	CASSRTGVSNQPQHF
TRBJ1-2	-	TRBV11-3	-	TGTGCCAGCAGCTTAGGAGACAGCTATCTATCGGGCTACACCTTC	CASSLGDSYLSGYTF
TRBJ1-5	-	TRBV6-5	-	TGTGCCAGCAACCCCGCTTCGGGGGGGGATCAGCCCCAGCATTTT	CASNPASGGDQPQHF
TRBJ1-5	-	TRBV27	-	TGTGCCAGCAGTTTCGATTTCCCTAGCGGTCAGCCCCAGCATTTT	CASSFDFPSGQPQHF
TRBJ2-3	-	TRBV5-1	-	TGCGCCAGCAGCTTGGCCCCGGGCCCCGTCCCGGATACGCAGTATTTT	CASSLAPGPVPDTQYF
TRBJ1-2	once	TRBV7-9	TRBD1	TGTGCCAGCAGCTCGTACCTCTTACAGGGGGGGTTCGACTATGGCTACACCTTC	CASSSYLLQGGFDYGYTF
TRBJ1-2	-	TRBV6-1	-	TGTGCCAGCAGTGAATTGGGGGGCAGTCCCTTATACTATGGCTACACCTTC	CASSELGGSPLYYGYTF